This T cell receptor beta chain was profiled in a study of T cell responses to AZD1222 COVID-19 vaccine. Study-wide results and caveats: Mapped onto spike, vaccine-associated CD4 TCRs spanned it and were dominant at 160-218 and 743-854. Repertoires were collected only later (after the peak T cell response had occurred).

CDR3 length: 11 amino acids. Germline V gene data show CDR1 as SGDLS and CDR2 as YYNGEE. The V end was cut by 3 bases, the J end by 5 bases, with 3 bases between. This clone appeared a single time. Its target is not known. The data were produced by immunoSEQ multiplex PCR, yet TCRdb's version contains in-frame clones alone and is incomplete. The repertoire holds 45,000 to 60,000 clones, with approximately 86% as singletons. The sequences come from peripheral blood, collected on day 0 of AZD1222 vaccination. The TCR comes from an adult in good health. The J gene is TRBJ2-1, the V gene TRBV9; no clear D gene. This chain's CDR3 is CASSAHNEQFF. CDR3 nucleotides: TGTGCCAGCAGCGCCCACAATGAGCAGTTCTTC. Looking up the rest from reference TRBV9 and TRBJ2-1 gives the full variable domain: DSGVTQTPKHLITATGQRVTLRCSPRSGDLSVYWYQQSLDQGLQFLIQYYNGEERAKGNILERFSAQQFPDLHSELNLSSLELGDSALYFCASSAHNEQFFGPGTRLTVL.